Given below is one T cell receptor (beta chain) in context. It lacks a known antigen. Qualities for individual bases were not recorded, and no much larger clone is one base off. The entry originates in a study of blood T cells in healthy people across ages (dated by TCRdb to between 2014 and 2017). Notes on the research overall: In model experiments, template switching captured about one uniquely barcoded TCR beta cDNA molecule for every two T cells. To track age-related changes in TCR beta repertoire diversity, the study relied on deep sequencing normalized with unique cDNA molecular identifiers. Donors were grouped into four age groups: young (average approximately 15 years), middle-aged (39), aged (around 60) and long-lived (just over 80). To avoid experimental bias, donors of different ages were randomly spread across the sequencing lanes. Using the same blood draw, the study looked at two additional independent replicas of 1 million unique cDNA reads for two donors, one aged 18 to 30 and the other aged 80 or older.

On the study overall, not on this receptor specifically: Because profiling used bulk unsorted PBMCs, naive and antigen-experienced compartments could not be compared conclusively. Observed TCR beta diversity per million T cells fell roughly linearly with age, and a significant reduction was already apparent by age roughly 40. Observed TCR beta diversity correlated strongly with the percentage of naive T cells measured by flow cytometry. Donor CMV infection status was unknown, potentially confounding age-related changes in expanded clonotypes. Compared with the aged group, the long-lived group had more naive CD4+ T cells, fewer expanded clones and increased TCR diversity, a pattern suggesting age selection. Estimates of total diversity based on one million sequenced T cells were regarded as lower bounds and as underestimates.

Library construction relied on 5' RACE. Sequencing was carried out with an Illumina HiSeq 2500. The second PCR ran for roughly 7 to 11 cycles and used a J-beta primer mix along with a sample-barcoded 5' primer. A unique molecular identifier was introduced onto each TCR beta cDNA molecule by a template-switch 5' adaptor carrying 12 random nucleotides. Each sample yielded at least 2.5 million CDR3-containing paired-end reads. The Mint cDNA synthesis kit, primed by a TRBC-specific oligonucleotide, was used to synthesize first-strand cDNA from all RNA. All cDNA was treated with uracil-DNA glycosylase and then went through a first 18-cycle PCR with the universal primers M1SS and BC2_uni_R. In the paper's pipeline: Each sample was normalized by randomly selecting 1 million high-quality reads, each carrying a distinct molecular identifier. Instead of being binned into consensus sequences, reads that shared molecular identifiers were thrown out. MiTCR, with a Q25 quality threshold and the strictest error-elimination algorithm, was used for CDR3 identification, clonotype clustering and error correction. A nonparametric unseen species model with Euler transformation was used to estimate lower-bound total TCR beta diversity. TCRdb reprocessing: public reads trimmed at Q25 with fastp, clones called with MiXCR, in-frame beta chains kept. Rows matching on CDR3 protein sequence are summarized as one entry with the most common DNA and genes. In this record, the V and J calls reflect TCRdb's handling and not the investigators' own analysis. Here the sample has 1.5 million to 2 million distinct CDR3 sequences; approximately 32% occur a single time. Approximately 11% of the sample is taken by the ten largest.

Systemically healthy Caucasian individuals from Russia, 39 in total and aged roughly 6 to 95 years, were included as donors. Each donor gave around 9.9 milliliters of peripheral blood, collected into EDTA-treated Vacutainer tubes. Ficoll-Paque density-gradient centrifugation was used to isolate PBMCs, with at least 7 million obtained per sample. Total RNA was extracted from PBMCs with Trizol reagent, with at least 5 micrograms obtained per sample. For every donor, flow cytometry on a PBMC aliquot measured the percentage of naive CD45RAhigh/CD27high T cells. The CDR3, from cysteine to phenylalanine, totals 16 residues. The CDR3 DNA has 48 bases and is translated from base 1. Trimming takes 6 bases off V and 4 bases off J; junction bases not matched to a gene: 12. In the germline V gene, CDR1 corresponds to SQVTM and CDR2 to ANQGSEA.

This TCR derives from a woman in her 30s in good health. The chain is encoded by TRBV29-1 joined to TRBJ2-6, and TRBD1 matches 7 of the central bases. The sample comprised blood. The CDR3 region reads CSVRTEQGTGANVLTF. The DNA sequence is given as TGCAGCGTGCGTACTGAACAGGGGACCGGGGCCAACGTCCTGACTTTC.